The rows below give T cell receptor beta chains drawn from one sample of a study of human T cells and chemical hapten exposure. Each CDR3 protein gets one entry after TCRdb re-called the RACE reads with MiXCR. There are about 120,000 distinct CDR3 sequences in the sample; roughly 13% occur only once, and approximately 0.89% lies in the top ten. The sample consisted of whole blood, taken in connection with sensitization to the hapten diphenylcyclopropenone (DPC). Receptors originate from a man in his late teens or twenties with alopecia areata. Some clones in this sample may be carry-over from other donors' samples. Each CDR3 is given with its conserved first and last residue. D genes are given only for firm matches. Expanded clones are given a class, and other clones once, few, many or no size at all.

TRBJ1-1,-,TRBV12-3/TRBV12-4,-,TGTGCCAGCAGTCAAGACGGCACTGAAGCTTTCTTT,CASSQDGTEAFF
TRBJ2-5,-,TRBV5-4,TRBD1,TGTGCCAGCAGCTCGAGGAAAAGGACAGGGGTGGAAGAGACCCAGTACTTC,CASSSRKRTGVEETQYF
TRBJ2-7,many,TRBV12-3/TRBV12-4,-,TGTGCCAGCAGTTTAGCGGCGAGCTCCTACGAGCAGTACTTC,CASSLAASSYEQYF
TRBJ2-7,many,TRBV12-3/TRBV12-4,-,TGTGCCAGCAGTTTAGTCGGGAAGTCCTACGAGCAGTACTTC,CASSLVGKSYEQYF
TRBJ2-2,-,TRBV16,-,TGTGCCAGCAGCCAATTTGCGTTACAGGCCGGGGAGCTGTTTTTT,CASSQFALQAGELFF
TRBJ2-6,-,TRBV27,-,TGTGCCAGCAGTTTATTAGGCCCCACCCAACCCCACTCTGGGGCCAACGTCCTGACTTTC,CASSLLGPTQPHSGANVLTF
TRBJ2-1,-,TRBV14,-,TGTGCCAGCAGCCAATACCGGGGAGCCAATGAGCAGTTCTTC,CASSQYRGANEQFF
TRBJ1-1,many,TRBV18,-,TGTGCCAGCTCACCGGGGGCTCTGAACACTGAAGCTTTCTTT,CASSPGALNTEAFF
TRBJ2-7,many,TRBV4-3,-,TGCGCCAGCAGCCAAGAAGCGGCAACCTACTACGAGCAGTACTTC,CASSQEAATYYEQYF
TRBJ1-6,many,TRBV7-9,TRBD1,TGTGCCAGCAGCTCGACAGGGGGGAATTCACCCCTCCACTTT,CASSSTGGNSPLHF
TRBJ1-1,many,TRBV6-2/TRBV6-3,-,TGTGCCAGCAGTTACTTAGGACCAAACACTGAAGCTTTCTTT,CASSYLGPNTEAFF
TRBJ1-1,-,TRBV20-1,-,TGCAGTGCCACGCGGGGCGCCACTGAAGCTTTCTTT,CSATRGATEAFF
TRBJ1-4,-,TRBV7-9,-,TGTGCCAGCAGCCCCAGACAAAATGAAAAACTGTTTTTT,CASSPRQNEKLFF
TRBJ1-2,few,TRBV5-6,-,TGTGCCAGCAGCTTGAAGGGAAGAGGCTACACCTTC,CASSLKGRGYTF
TRBJ2-7,-,TRBV27,-,TGTGCCAGCAACTCGTGGGCAGGGCCTTACGAGCAGTACTTC,CASNSWAGPYEQYF
TRBJ1-3,-,TRBV7-9,-,TGTGCCAGCAGCTTACAAGATATTCGGTCAGCGGCGAACACCATATATTTT,CASSLQDIRSAANTIYF
TRBJ2-2,many,TRBV7-3,TRBD2,TGTGCCAGCAGCTTAACCGGACTAGGTCCGTCTGGGGAGCTGTTTTTT,CASSLTGLGPSGELFF
TRBJ2-3,few,TRBV5-1,TRBD2,TGCGCCAGCAGCATAGCGGGGCCCACAGATACGCAGTATTTT,CASSIAGPTDTQYF
TRBJ1-5,few,TRBV20-1,TRBD1,TGCAGTGCTAGATCGTCGGACAGGGGGCTCAGGCAGCCCCAGCATTTT,CSARSSDRGLRQPQHF
TRBJ1-1,-,TRBV9,-,TGTGCCAGCAGCGTAGAGGGGGTCAGCACTGAAGCTTTCTTT,CASSVEGVSTEAFF
TRBJ1-2,-,TRBV5-6,-,TGTGCCAGCAGACGGGACGATGGCTACACCTTC,CASRRDDGYTF